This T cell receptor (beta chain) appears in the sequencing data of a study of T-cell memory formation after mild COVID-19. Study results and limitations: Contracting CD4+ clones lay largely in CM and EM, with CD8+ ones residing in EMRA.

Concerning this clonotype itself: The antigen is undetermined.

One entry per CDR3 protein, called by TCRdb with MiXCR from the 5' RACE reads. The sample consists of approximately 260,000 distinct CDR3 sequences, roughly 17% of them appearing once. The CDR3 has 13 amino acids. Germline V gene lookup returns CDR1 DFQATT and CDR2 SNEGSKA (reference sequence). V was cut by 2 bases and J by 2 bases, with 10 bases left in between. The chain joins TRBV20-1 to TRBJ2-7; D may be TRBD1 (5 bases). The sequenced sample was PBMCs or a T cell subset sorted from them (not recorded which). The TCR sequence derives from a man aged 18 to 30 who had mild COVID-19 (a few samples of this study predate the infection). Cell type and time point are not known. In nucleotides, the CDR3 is TGCAGTGCTAGAACCCGACAGACCTACGAGCAGTACTTC. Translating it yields CSARTRQTYEQYF.